Each of the 24 T cell receptor beta chains below was sequenced from the same sample in a study of T-cell memory formation after mild COVID-19. TCRdb re-derived calls from the 5' RACE reads in MiXCR, one entry per CDR3 protein. This sample has tens of thousands of distinct CDR3 sequences, with approximately 6.8% found just once. The sample consisted of PBMCs or a T cell subset sorted from them (not recorded which). The receptors were gathered from a man younger than 35 who had mild COVID-19 (a few samples of this study predate the infection). Cell type and time point are not known.

The V gene is TRBV3-1, the J gene TRBJ1-1; D is perhaps TRBD1 (6 bases). Germline V gene lookup returns CDR1 LGHDT and CDR2 YNNKEL (reference sequence). CDR3 length: 14 amino acids. V lost 2 bases, J lost 1 base, and 8 bases lay in between. CDR3: CASSQPGENTEAFF. As DNA, the CDR3 is TGTGCCAGCAGCCAACCAGGGGAGAACACTGAAGCTTTCTTT.

This clonotype was counted ten times or more. The chain recombines TRBV7-2 with TRBJ2-7; D uncertain. From germline, CDR1 is SGHTA and CDR2 FQGNSA. Trimming removed 3 bases at V and 0 bases at J, with 9 bases between. The length of the CDR3 is 14 residues. The CDR3 loop reads CASSLSGASYEQYF. The CDR3 DNA is TGTGCCAGCAGCTTGTCAGGTGCCTCCTACGAGCAGTACTTC.

This clonotype was observed a handful of times. The chain recombines TRBV2 with TRBJ1-2, with TRBD1 identical over 10 bases. Germline V gene sequence: CDR1 SNHLY, CDR2 FYNNEI. The junction had 4 bases not matched to a gene; V was cut back by 2 bases and J by 4 bases. The CDR3 covers 15 residues. CDR3 in DNA: TGTGCCAGCAGTGAAACGACAGGGGGCTTCTATGGCTACACCTTC. The encoded protein is CASSETTGGFYGYTF.

In this sample, this clonotype turned up a few times. The V call is TRBV5-1, the J call TRBJ2-7; no clear D. Germline V gene sequence: CDR1 SGHRS, CDR2 YFSETQ. V gave up 4 bases and J gave up 6 bases, with 14 bases separating them. CDR3 length equals 13 residues. In DNA form, the CDR3 reads TGCGCCAGCAGCCTGACATTCTACGGCGAGCAGTACGTC. It yields the protein CASSLTFYGEQYV.

V usage is TRBV12-3 or TRBV12-4 and J usage is TRBJ1-4; no definite D call. The CDR3 totals 10 residues. Trimming stripped 7 bases from V and 11 bases from J, with 8 bases between. CDR3 loop: CASTGFKLFF. The CDR3 DNA reads TGTGCCAGCACCGGTTTCAAACTGTTTTTT.

This clonotype was seen repeatedly, ten times or more. The chain recombines TRBV12-3 or TRBV12-4 with TRBJ2-3; TRBD2 agrees at 13 bases. After removal of 8 bases from V and 3 bases from J, the junction contained 5 bases not matched to a gene. The CDR3 totals 15 residues. The CDR3 sequence is CASQRTSGGTDTQYF. The CDR3 DNA follows: TGTGCCAGCCAAAGGACTAGCGGGGGAACAGATACGCAGTATTTT.

This clonotype was found many times. This chain joins TRBV7-2 and TRBJ2-7; D not certain. Per the germline V gene, CDR1 is SGHTA and CDR2 is FQGNSA. The CDR3 contains 13 residues. V was clipped by 3 bases and J by 2 bases, with 8 bases between them. Here the CDR3 DNA reads TGTGCCAGCAGCTTGCAGAGCACCTACGAGCAGTACGTC. This sequence encodes CASSLQSTYEQYV.

A few counts support this clonotype. The gene calls are TRBV7-2 and TRBJ2-1, with 7 bases aligning to TRBD2. The CDR3 loop spans 15 amino acids. Germline loops: CDR1 SGHTA, CDR2 FQGNSA. J gave up 3 bases and V 2 bases, and 4 bases lay outside the gene matches. This CDR3 is CASSLRGGNYNEQFF. CDR3 bases: TGTGCCAGCAGCTTAAGGGGAGGGAACTACAATGAGCAGTTCTTC.

This clonotype was observed many times. The V gene is TRBV24-1, the J gene TRBJ2-3; D is possibly TRBD2 (6 bases). Trimming stripped 7 bases from V and 8 bases from J, with 12 bases between. From germline, CDR1 is KGHDR and CDR2 SFDVKD. The CDR3 length is 12 residues. CDR3 region: CATSNSGSTQYF. CDR3 bases: TGTGCCACCAGCAACTCCGGGAGTACGCAGTATTTT.

This clonotype has only a few counts. The chain is built from TRBV4-1 and TRBJ2-2; possible D gene TRBD1, 7 bases. Looked up from germline, CDR1 is MGHRA and CDR2 is YSYEKL. CDR3 size: 16 residues. Trimming shortened V by 5 bases and J by 5 bases, and 18 bases separated the two germline ends. CDR3 bases: TGCGCCAGCAGCTCCCTCGACAGGGAGGCTACCGGGGAGCTGTTTTTT. This translates into CASSSLDREATGELFF.

V gene TRBV3-1 combines with J gene TRBJ2-7; a possible D gene is TRBD2 (8 bases). Between the trimmed V and J ends, which lost 11 bases and 4 bases, there was a span of 21 bases. Germline CDR1 reads LGHDT; CDR2 reads YNNKEL (reference sequence). This CDR3 region has 14 residues. Here the CDR3 DNA reads TGTGCCGCCGCGGGAGGAGGGGGCGAGTACGAGCAGTACTTC. Protein: CAAAGGGGEYEQYF.

This clonotype was counted only a few times. The V and J genes are TRBV7-9 and TRBJ1-1; D is unresolved. This CDR3 spans 15 amino acids. V was shortened by 1 base and J by 9 bases, with 18 bases between the two germline ends. Germline V gene data show CDR1 as SEHNR and CDR2 as FQNEAQ (reference sequence). The CDR3 region is CASSLGSALGEQAFF. The CDR3 nucleotides read TGTGCCAGCAGCTTAGGGTCGGCCCTGGGAGAGCAAGCTTTCTTT.

V usage is TRBV3-1 and J usage is TRBJ1-1; D is possibly TRBD1 (6 bases). CDR1 and CDR2 (germline): LGHDT, YNNKEL (reference sequence). This CDR3 is 15 amino acids long. The V and J ends lost 0 bases and 2 bases respectively, with 10 bases between them. CDR3 sequence reads: CASSQEQGRNTEAFF. As DNA, the CDR3 is TGTGCCAGCAGCCAAGAGCAGGGGCGAAACACTGAAGCTTTCTTT.

This chain uses TRBV7-9 with TRBJ2-7; D call uncertain. This CDR3 comprises 12 residues. Trimming stripped 2 bases from V and 3 bases from J, with 5 bases between. Per germline, CDR1 SEHNR and CDR2 FQNEAQ (reference sequence). The CDR3 reads CASSLTRYEQYF. Written as DNA, the CDR3 is TGTGCCAGCAGCTTAACGCGCTACGAGCAGTACTTC.

This chain links TRBV30 with TRBJ1-4; D ambiguous. CDR1 and CDR2 (germline): GTSNPN, SVGIG (reference sequence). This CDR3 is built from 14 residues. Between the trimmed V and J ends, which lost 2 bases and 3 bases, there was a span of 10 bases. CDR3: CAWSNGQPNEKLFF. The CDR3 DNA is TGTGCCTGGAGTAACGGCCAGCCTAATGAAAAACTGTTTTTT.

This clonotype was seen many times. The chain couples TRBV9 to TRBJ2-7; no reliable D call. The ends were cut back, 0 bases at V and 3 bases at J, with 13 bases in the middle. This CDR3 comprises 15 residues. CDR1 is SGDLS and CDR2 is YYNGEE in the germline V gene. CDR3 amino acids: CASSVVPGPDYEQYF. In DNA, the CDR3 is TGTGCCAGCAGCGTAGTGCCCGGGCCCGACTACGAGCAGTACTTC. Full variable domain (rest looked up from reference TRBV9 and TRBJ2-7): DSGVTQTPKHLITATGQRVTLRCSPRSGDLSVYWYQQSLDQGLQFLIQYYNGEERAKGNILERFSAQQFPDLHSELNLSSLELGDSALYFCASSVVPGPDYEQYFGPGTRLTVT.

This clonotype has a count of ten or more. The chain links TRBV6-5 to TRBJ2-3; TRBD1 matches at 9 bases. The V gene end was trimmed by 6 bases and the J gene end by 3 bases; junction bases not matched to a gene: 7. Germline values: CDR1 MNHEY, CDR2 SVGAGI. The CDR3 runs to 15 residues. The CDR3 DNA follows: TGTGCCAGCAGATCGGACAGGGGTAGGACAGATACGCAGTATTTT. Protein: CASRSDRGRTDTQYF.

This clonotype was found a few times. The chain recombines TRBV25-1 with TRBJ2-3; D not resolved. Looked up from germline, CDR1 is MGHDK and CDR2 is SYGVNS. CDR3 length equals 14 residues. The ends were cut back, 3 bases at V and 0 bases at J, with 7 bases in the middle. DNA for the CDR3: TGTGCCAGCAGTGATCGGCCTAGCACAGATACGCAGTATTTT. Protein: CASSDRPSTDTQYF.

This clonotype has at least ten counts. The gene calls are TRBV9 and TRBJ2-3; D remains unclear. Germline CDR1 SGDLS, CDR2 YYNGEE. This CDR3 spans 15 amino acids. The V end lost 5 bases, the J end lost 0 bases, and 13 bases lay between the germline ends. The CDR3 region is CASRSPPGSTDTQYF. DNA of the CDR3: TGTGCCAGCAGATCACCCCCTGGTAGCACAGATACGCAGTATTTT.

The chain carries TRBV7-9 and TRBJ2-3, with 7 nucleotides matching TRBD2. Trimming took 2 bases from V and 0 from J; bases not matched to a gene: 2. This CDR3 contains 15 residues. The V gene's germline CDR1 is SEHNR and CDR2 FQNEAQ (reference sequence). The chain's CDR3 is CASSLRDYSTDTQYF. The CDR3 nucleotides are TGTGCCAGCAGCTTAAGGGACTATAGCACAGATACGCAGTATTTT.

This clonotype appeared a few times. The rearrangement links TRBV19 to TRBJ2-1, with TRBD2 matching 10 bases. This CDR3 comprises 17 residues. V dropped 6 bases and J dropped 0; count of bases not matched to a gene: 8. The V gene's germline CDR1 is LNHDA and CDR2 SQIVND (reference sequence). Here the CDR3 DNA reads TGTGCCAGTAGGAGTAGCGGGGGGCCAAGCTCCTACAATGAGCAGTTCTTC. Protein product: CASRSSGGPSSYNEQFF.

The CDR3 loop reads CAIGAGRGHEQYV. In DNA, the CDR3 is TGTGCCATCGGGGCGGGCAGGGGGCACGAGCAGTACGTC. The gene calls are TRBV6-2 or TRBV6-3 and TRBJ2-7; TRBD1 matches 8 bases. The CDR3 is made up of 13 amino acids. Germline V CDR1 and CDR2: MNHEY, SVGEGT. The ends lost 10 bases at V and 5 bases at J; junction bases unmatched: 10.

The chain recombines TRBV9 with TRBJ2-3; no clear D gene. Per the germline V gene, CDR1 is SGDLS and CDR2 is YYNGEE. Trimming stripped 2 bases from V and 6 bases from J, with 7 bases between. The CDR3 spans 12 residues. The CDR3 DNA reads TGTGCCAGCAGCGTCCTGTCGGATACGCAGTATTTT. It translates to CASSVLSDTQYF.

This clonotype was detected a few times. The genes are TRBV12-3 or TRBV12-4 and TRBJ1-2, with 8 bases fitting TRBD1. The length of the CDR3 is 15 residues. With 6 bases clipped from V and 0 bases from J, the junction kept 6 bases outside the gene matches. The CDR3 nucleotides are TGTGCCAGCAGAGGGACAGGAGCCTCTAACTATGGCTACACCTTC. Protein sequence: CASRGTGASNYGYTF.